The 12 T cell receptor beta chains below come from one sample, sequenced in a study of T cells in Graves' hyperthyroidism and ophthalmopathy. Amplified regions were TCR beta CDR3 sequences from RNA transcripts. First-round RT-PCR of the TCR CDR3 relied on the HTBI primer set. From the multiplex PCR reads, TCRdb called clonotypes with MiXCR, one entry per CDR3 protein. The sample carries a few hundred thousand distinct CDR3 sequences, 15% to 19% recorded once. The sample comprised blood. Every receptor here comes from a woman under 30 with Graves' hyperthyroidism.

This chain links TRBV9 with TRBJ2-7; D remains unclear. This CDR3 spans 16 amino acids. The V gene lost 0 bases and the J gene lost 1 base, with 14 bases spanning the gap. Germline lookup yields CDR1 SGDLS and CDR2 YYNGEE. The CDR3 region has the DNA TGTGCCAGCAGCGTAGACGGGCTCTCGCCATCCTACGAGCAGTACTTC. Its translation is CASSVDGLSPSYEQYF. Supplemented by reference TRBV9 and TRBJ2-7, the full variable domain reads DSGVTQTPKHLITATGQRVTLRCSPRSGDLSVYWYQQSLDQGLQFLIQYYNGEERAKGNILERFSAQQFPDLHSELNLSSLELGDSALYFCASSVDGLSPSYEQYFGPGTRLTVT.

The chain employs TRBV27 and TRBJ2-1; 11 nucleotides line up with TRBD1. Germline lookup yields CDR1 MNHEY and CDR2 SMNVEV (reference sequence). The CDR3 length is 16 residues. V lost 3 bases and J lost 3; bases outside the gene matches: 4. Written as DNA, the CDR3 is TGTGCCAGCAGTTTTTCCGGGACAGGGGGCTACAATGAGCAGTTCTTC. Residues: CASSFSGTGGYNEQFF.

This clonotype was counted between two and nine times. The chain has TRBV9 and TRBJ2-3; 15 bases are a match to TRBD2. Germline CDR1 and CDR2: SGDLS and YYNGEE. V was clipped by 3 bases and J by 5 bases; unmatched bases: 4. The CDR3 is 16 amino acids. This chain's CDR3 is CASSDGLAGGGDTQYF. CDR3 in DNA: TGTGCCAGCAGCGATGGACTAGCGGGAGGGGGAGATACGCAGTATTTT.

This clonotype was observed many times. The chain carries TRBV6-6 and TRBJ2-7, with unresolved D. The CDR3 spans 13 residues. Trimming removed 0 bases at V and 6 bases at J, with 9 bases between. Germline V gene data show CDR1 as MNHNY and CDR2 as SVGAGI (reference sequence). The CDR3 here is CASSYSTAVEQYF. The CDR3 coding sequence is TGTGCCAGCAGTTACTCGACCGCGGTCGAGCAGTACTTC.

This clonotype was seen ten or more times. The genes are TRBV5-1 and TRBJ2-4; 10 bases line up with TRBD2. The ends lost 2 bases at V and 1 base at J; junction bases unmatched: 3. The CDR3 consists of 16 residues. The V gene's germline CDR1 is SGHRS and CDR2 YFSETQ. DNA for the CDR3: TGCGCCAGCAGCTTTTTAGCGGGAGGCGCCAAAAACATTCAGTACTTC. It yields the protein CASSFLAGGAKNIQYF. The full variable domain, its missing parts supplied by reference TRBV5-1 and TRBJ2-4, is KAGVTQTPRYLIKTRGQQVTLSCSPISGHRSVSWYQQTPGQGLQFLFEYFSETQRNKGNFPGRFSGRQFSNSRSEMNVSTLELGDSALYLCASSFLAGGAKNIQYFGAGTRLSVL.

The J gene is TRBJ2-1, the V gene TRBV2; 10 nucleotides agree with TRBD2. Germline values: CDR1 SNHLY, CDR2 FYNNEI. The CDR3 runs to 16 residues. J gave up 2 bases and V 7 bases, and 8 bases lay outside the gene matches. The CDR3 here is CASNTQTSGPYNEQFF. CDR3 sequence (DNA): TGTGCCAGCAATACACAGACTAGCGGGCCCTACAATGAGCAGTTCTTC.

This clonotype was picked up many times. The chain joins TRBV5-1 to TRBJ1-2; possible D gene TRBD1, 5 bases. This CDR3 region has 14 residues. CDR1 is SGHRS and CDR2 is YFSETQ in the germline V gene. The V end was cut by 4 bases, the J end by 4 bases, with 14 bases between. The CDR3 DNA reads as TGCGCCAGCAGCACGGGACCGATGCTCTATGGCTACACCTTC. Translated, it gives CASSTGPMLYGYTF.

V is TRBV6-4 and J is TRBJ2-3; 14 nucleotides line up with TRBD2. CDR1 is MRHNA and CDR2 is SNTAGT in the germline V gene. Trimming at V came to 10 bases and at J to 6 bases, leaving 9 bases not matched to a gene. The CDR3 covers 15 residues. The CDR3 loop reads CATRLAGGHTDTQYF. CDR3 coding DNA: TGTGCCACCAGACTAGCGGGGGGGCATACTGATACGCAGTATTTT.

This clonotype has a handful of counts. This chain uses TRBV20-1 with TRBJ1-5, with TRBD1 matching over 7 bases. Germline V gives CDR1 DFQATT, CDR2 SNEGSKA (reference sequence). CDR3 length equals 13 residues. V shed 3 bases and J 3 bases; nucleotides not matched to a gene: 2. Written as DNA, the CDR3 is TGCAGTGCTAGGGGACAGATCAATCAGCCCCAGCATTTT. It is translated as CSARGQINQPQHF.

CDR3 amino acids: CASSLPTVNYGYTF. CDR3 sequence (DNA): TGTGCCAGCAGCTTGCCGACGGTTAACTATGGCTACACCTTC. V usage is TRBV5-6 and J usage is TRBJ1-2; D is undetermined. Germline loops: CDR1 SGHDT, CDR2 YYEEEE. The CDR3 has 14 residues. The V end was cut by 1 base, the J end by 1 base, with 8 bases between.

This sequence joins TRBV7-3 and TRBJ1-1; no reliable D call. With 5 bases removed from V and 1 base from J, the gap between germline ends came to 14 bases. Germline V gene data show CDR1 as SGHTA and CDR2 as FQGTGA. The CDR3 runs to 15 residues. The CDR3 DNA is TGTGCCAGCAGCCCTAGAGACGGTCCGAACACTGAAGCTTTCTTT. Protein sequence: CASSPRDGPNTEAFF.

This clonotype was seen many times. The chain is built from TRBV7-2 and TRBJ1-1; D remains ambiguous. Germline CDR1 reads SGHTA; CDR2 reads FQGNSA. V was clipped by 5 bases and J by 0 bases, with 7 bases between them. CDR3 size: 13 residues. The CDR3 here is CASSTGLNTEAFF. CDR3 nucleotide sequence: TGTGCCAGCAGCACGGGCCTGAACACTGAAGCTTTCTTT.